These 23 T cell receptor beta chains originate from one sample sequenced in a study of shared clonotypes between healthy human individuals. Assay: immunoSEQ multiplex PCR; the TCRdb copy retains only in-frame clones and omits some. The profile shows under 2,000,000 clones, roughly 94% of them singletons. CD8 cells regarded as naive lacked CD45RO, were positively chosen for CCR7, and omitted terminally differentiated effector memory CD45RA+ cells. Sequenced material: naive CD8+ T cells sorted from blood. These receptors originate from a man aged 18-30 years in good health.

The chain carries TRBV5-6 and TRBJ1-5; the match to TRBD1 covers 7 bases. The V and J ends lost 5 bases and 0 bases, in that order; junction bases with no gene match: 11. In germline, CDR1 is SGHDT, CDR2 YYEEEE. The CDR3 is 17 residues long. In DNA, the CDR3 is TGTGCCAGCAGTACAGGGGATCCGACCCTTAGCAATCAGCCCCAGCATTTT. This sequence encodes CASSTGDPTLSNQPQHF.

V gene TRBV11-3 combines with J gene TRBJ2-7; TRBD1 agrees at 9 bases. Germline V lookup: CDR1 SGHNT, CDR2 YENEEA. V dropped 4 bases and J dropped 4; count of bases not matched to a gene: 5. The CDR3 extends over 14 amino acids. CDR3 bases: TGTGCCAGCAGCTATCTTGGGACAGGGTACGAGCAGTACTTC. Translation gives CASSYLGTGYEQYF.

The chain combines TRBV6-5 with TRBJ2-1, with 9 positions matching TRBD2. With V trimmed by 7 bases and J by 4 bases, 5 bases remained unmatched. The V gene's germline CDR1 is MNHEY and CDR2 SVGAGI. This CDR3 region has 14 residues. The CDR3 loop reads CASNVAGGYNEQFF. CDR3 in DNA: TGTGCCAGCAACGTTGCGGGAGGGTACAATGAGCAGTTCTTC.

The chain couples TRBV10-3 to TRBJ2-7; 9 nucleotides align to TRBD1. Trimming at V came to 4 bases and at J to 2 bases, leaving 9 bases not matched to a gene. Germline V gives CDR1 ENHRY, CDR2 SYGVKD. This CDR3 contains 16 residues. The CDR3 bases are TGTGCCATCAGTGGTTTCAGGGACAGGGATACCTACGAGCAGTACTTC. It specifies CAISGFRDRDTYEQYF.

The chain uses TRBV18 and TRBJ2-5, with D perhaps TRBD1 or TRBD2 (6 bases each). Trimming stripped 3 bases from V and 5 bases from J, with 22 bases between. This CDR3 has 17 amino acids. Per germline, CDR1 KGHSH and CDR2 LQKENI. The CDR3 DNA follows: TGTGCCAGCTCACCCGGGACTGCCGGGGGCCTTCAGGAGACCCAGTACTTC. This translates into CASSPGTAGGLQETQYF.

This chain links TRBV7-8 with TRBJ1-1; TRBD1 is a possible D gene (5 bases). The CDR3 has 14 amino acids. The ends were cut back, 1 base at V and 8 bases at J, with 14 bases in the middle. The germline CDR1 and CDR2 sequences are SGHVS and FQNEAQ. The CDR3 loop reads CASSLEVGTEEAFF. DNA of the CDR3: TGTGCCAGCAGCTTAGAAGTGGGGACCGAAGAAGCTTTCTTT.

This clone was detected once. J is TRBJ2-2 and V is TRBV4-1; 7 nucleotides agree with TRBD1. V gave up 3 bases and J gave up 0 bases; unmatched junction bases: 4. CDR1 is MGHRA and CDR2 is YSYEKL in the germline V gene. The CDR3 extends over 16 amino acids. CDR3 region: CASSQTGFANTGELFF. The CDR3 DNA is TGCGCCAGCAGCCAGACAGGGTTCGCGAACACCGGGGAGCTGTTTTTT.

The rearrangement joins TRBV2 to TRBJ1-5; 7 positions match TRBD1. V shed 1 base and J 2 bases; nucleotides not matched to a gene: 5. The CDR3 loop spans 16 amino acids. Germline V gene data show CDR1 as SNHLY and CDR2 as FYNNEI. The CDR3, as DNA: TGTGCCAGCAGTGAAGGGACAGGCTTCGGCAATCAGCCCCAGCATTTT. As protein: CASSEGTGFGNQPQHF. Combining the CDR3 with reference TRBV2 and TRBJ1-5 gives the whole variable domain EPEVTQTPSHQVTQMGQEVILRCVPISNHLYFYWYRQILGQKVEFLVSFYNNEISEKSEIFDDQFSVERPDGSNFTLKIRSTKLEDSAMYFCASSEGTGFGNQPQHFGDGTRLSIL.

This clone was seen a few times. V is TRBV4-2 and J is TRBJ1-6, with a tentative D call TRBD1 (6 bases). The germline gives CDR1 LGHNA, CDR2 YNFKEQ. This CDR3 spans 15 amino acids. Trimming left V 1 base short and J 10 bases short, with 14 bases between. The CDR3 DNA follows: TGTGCCAGCAGCCAAGGGGGGCAGGGTAGGTCACCCCTCCACTTT. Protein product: CASSQGGQGRSPLHF.

The DNA of the CDR3 is TGTGCCAGCAGTTTAACGCAGGGGGCCACTGAAGCTTTCTTT. Amino acids: CASSLTQGATEAFF. This chain connects TRBV27 to TRBJ1-1; TRBD1 matches 8 bases. Germline-derived CDR1 and CDR2 are MNHEY and SMNVEV (reference sequence). There are 14 residues in the CDR3. V shed 2 bases and J 4 bases; nucleotides not matched to a gene: 3.

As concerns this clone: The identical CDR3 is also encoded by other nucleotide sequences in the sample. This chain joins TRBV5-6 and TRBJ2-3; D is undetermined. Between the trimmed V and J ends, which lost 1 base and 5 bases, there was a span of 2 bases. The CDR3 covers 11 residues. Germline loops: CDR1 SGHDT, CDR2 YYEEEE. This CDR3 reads CASSLLDTQYF. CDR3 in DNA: TGTGCCAGCAGCTTGTTAGATACGCAGTATTTT.

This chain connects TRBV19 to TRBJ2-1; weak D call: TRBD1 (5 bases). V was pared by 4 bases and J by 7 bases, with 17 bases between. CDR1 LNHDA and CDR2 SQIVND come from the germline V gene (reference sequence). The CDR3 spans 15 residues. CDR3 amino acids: CASSNGQGFLNEQFF. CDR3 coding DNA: TGTGCCAGTAGTAACGGACAAGGCTTCTTAAATGAGCAGTTCTTC.

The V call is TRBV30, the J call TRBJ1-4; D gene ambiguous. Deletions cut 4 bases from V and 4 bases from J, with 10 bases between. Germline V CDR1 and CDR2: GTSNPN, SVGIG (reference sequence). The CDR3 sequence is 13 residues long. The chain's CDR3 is CAWNTVGNEKLFF. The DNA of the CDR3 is TGTGCCTGGAACACGGTTGGTAATGAAAAACTGTTTTTT.

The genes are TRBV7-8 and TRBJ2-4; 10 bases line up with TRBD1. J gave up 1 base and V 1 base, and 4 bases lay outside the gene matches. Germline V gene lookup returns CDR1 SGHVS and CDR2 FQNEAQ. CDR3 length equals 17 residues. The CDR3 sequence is CASSLDWGQGAKNIQYF. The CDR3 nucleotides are TGTGCCAGCAGCTTAGATTGGGGACAGGGGGCCAAAAACATTCAGTACTTC.

This chain's CDR3 is CASSFGVDREDLNEKLFF. The CDR3 nucleotides read TGTGCCAGCAGCTTTGGGGTCGACAGGGAAGATCTTAATGAAAAACTGTTTTTT. V and J are TRBV7-8 and TRBJ1-4, with TRBD1 matching over 7 bases. Germline V lookup: CDR1 SGHVS, CDR2 FQNEAQ. The CDR3 consists of 18 residues. V lost 3 bases and J lost 4; bases outside the gene matches: 14.

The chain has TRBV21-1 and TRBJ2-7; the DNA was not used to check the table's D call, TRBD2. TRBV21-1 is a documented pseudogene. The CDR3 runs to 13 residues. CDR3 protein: CASSKVPSGVQYF. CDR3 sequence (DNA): TGTGCCAGCAGCAAAGTTCCTAGCGGAGTCCAGTACTTC.

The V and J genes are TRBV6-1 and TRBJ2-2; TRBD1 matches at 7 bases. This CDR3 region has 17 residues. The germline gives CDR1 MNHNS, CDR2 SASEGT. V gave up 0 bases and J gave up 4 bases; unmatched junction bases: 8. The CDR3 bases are TGTGCCAGCAGTGAAGCAGGGACAGCTCTGGGCACCGGGGAGCTGTTTTTT. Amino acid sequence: CASSEAGTALGTGELFF.

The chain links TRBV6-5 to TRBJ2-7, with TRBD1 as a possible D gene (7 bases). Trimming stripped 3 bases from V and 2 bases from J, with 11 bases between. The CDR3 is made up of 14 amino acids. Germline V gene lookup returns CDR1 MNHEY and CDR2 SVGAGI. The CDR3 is CASSYQGGTYEQYF. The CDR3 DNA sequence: TGTGCCAGCAGTTATCAGGGGGGAACCTACGAGCAGTACTTC.

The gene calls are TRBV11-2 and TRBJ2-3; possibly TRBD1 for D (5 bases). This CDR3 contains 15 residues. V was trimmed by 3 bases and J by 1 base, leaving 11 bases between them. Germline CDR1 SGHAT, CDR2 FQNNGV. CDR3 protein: CASSLGRVGTDTQYF. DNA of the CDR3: TGTGCCAGCAGCTTGGGCAGGGTCGGCACAGATACGCAGTATTTT.

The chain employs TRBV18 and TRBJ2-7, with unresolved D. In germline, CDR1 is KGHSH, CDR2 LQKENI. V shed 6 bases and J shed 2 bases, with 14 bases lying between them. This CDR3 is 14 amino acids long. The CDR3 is CASSPDKGTYEQYF. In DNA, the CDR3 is TGTGCCAGCTCGCCGGATAAAGGAACCTACGAGCAGTACTTC.

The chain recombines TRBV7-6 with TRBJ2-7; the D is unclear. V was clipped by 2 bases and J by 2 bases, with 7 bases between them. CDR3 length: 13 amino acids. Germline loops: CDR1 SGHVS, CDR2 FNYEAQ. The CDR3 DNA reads TGTGCCAGCAGCTTATCCACCACCTACGAGCAGTACTTC. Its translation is CASSLSTTYEQYF. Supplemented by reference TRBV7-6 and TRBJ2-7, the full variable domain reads GAGVSQSPRYKVTKRGQDVALRCDPISGHVSLYWYRQALGQGPEFLTYFNYEAQQDKSGLPNDRFSAERPEGSISTLTIQRTEQRDSAMYRCASSLSTTYEQYFGPGTRLTVT.

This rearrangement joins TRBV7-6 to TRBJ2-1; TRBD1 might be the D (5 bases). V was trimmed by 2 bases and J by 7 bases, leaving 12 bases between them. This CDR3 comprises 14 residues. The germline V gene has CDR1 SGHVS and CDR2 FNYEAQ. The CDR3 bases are TGTGCCAGCAGCTTAAAGGCCCAGGGAAATGAGCAGTTCTTC. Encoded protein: CASSLKAQGNEQFF.

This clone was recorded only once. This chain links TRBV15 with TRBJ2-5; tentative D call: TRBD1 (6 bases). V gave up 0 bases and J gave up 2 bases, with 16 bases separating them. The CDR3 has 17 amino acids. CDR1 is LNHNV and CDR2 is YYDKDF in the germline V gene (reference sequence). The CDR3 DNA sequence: TGTGCCACCAGCAGAGATATATTGGGGGCGACGCAAGAGACCCAGTACTTC. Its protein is CATSRDILGATQETQYF.